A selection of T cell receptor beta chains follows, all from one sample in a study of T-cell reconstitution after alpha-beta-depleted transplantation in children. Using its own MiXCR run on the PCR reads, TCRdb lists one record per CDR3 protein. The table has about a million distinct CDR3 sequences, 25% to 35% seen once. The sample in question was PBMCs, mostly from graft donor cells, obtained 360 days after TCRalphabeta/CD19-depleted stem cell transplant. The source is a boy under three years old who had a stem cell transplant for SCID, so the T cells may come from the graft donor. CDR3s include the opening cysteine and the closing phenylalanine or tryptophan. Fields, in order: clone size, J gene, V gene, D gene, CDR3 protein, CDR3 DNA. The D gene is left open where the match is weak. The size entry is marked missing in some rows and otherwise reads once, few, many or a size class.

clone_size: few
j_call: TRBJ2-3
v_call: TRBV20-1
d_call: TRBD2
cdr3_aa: CSAGITSGTDTQYF
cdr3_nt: TGCAGTGCTGGAATAACTAGCGGCACAGATACGCAGTATTTT

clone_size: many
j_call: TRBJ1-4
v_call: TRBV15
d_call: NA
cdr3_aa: CATSRDGGGVGFF
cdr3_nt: TGTGCCACCAGCAGAGATGGTGGCGGTGTCGGTTTTTTT

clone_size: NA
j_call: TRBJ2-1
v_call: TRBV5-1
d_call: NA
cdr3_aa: CASSLDGLNNEQFF
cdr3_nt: TGCGCCAGCAGCTTGGACGGGCTGAACAATGAGCAGTTCTTC

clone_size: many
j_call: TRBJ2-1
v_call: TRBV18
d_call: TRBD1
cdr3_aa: CASSPDRVEQFF
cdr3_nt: TGTGCCAGCTCACCGGACAGGGTTGAGCAGTTCTTC

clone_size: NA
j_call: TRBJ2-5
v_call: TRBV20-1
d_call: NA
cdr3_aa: CSARASGQGETQYF
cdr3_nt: TGCAGTGCTAGAGCGTCGGGCCAAGGGGAGACCCAGTACTTC

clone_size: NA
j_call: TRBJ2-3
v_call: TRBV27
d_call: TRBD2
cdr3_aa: CASSAPGLAGDTQYF
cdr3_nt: TGTGCCAGCAGTGCGCCGGGACTAGCGGGGGATACGCAGTATTTT

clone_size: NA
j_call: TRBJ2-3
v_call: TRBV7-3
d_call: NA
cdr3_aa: CASSLARGGPDTQYF
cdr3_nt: TGTGCCAGCAGCTTAGCCCGCGGGGGCCCAGATACGCAGTATTTT

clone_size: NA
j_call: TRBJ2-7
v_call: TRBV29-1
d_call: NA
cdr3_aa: CSVLDSGTGTYEQYF
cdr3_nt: TGCAGCGTTTTAGATTCCGGGACGGGGACCTACGAGCAGTACTTC

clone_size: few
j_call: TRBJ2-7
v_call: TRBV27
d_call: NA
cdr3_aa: CASSLLTSYEQYF
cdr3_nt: TGTGCCAGCAGTTTGCTTACCTCATACGAGCAGTACTTC

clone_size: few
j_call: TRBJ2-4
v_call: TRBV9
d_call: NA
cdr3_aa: CASSYDPGGRRGRNIQYF
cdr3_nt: TGTGCCAGCAGCTACGACCCTGGGGGGAGAAGGGGACGGAACATTCAGTACTTC

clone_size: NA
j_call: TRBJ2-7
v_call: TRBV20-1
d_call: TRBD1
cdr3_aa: CSARDPRTGTYEQYF
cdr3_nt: TGCAGCGCTAGAGATCCGAGGACAGGGACCTACGAGCAGTACTTC

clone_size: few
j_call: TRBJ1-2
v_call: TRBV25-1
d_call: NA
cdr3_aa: CASSPMNENYGYTF
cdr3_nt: TGTGCCAGCAGTCCCATGAACGAAAACTATGGCTACACCTTC

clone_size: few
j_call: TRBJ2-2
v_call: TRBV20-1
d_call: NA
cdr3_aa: CSARRDSSTGELFF
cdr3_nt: TGCAGTGCTAGACGTGACAGTTCCACCGGGGAGCTGTTTTTT

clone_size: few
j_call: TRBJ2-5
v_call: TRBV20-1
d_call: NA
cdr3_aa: CSAIPRRYRVQETQYF
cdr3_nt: TGCAGTGCTATCCCGAGGCGGTATAGGGTCCAAGAGACCCAGTACTTC

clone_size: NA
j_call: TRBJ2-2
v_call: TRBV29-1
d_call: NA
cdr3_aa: CSVVMGSGELFF
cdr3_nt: TGCAGCGTTGTTATGGGGAGCGGGGAGCTGTTTTTT

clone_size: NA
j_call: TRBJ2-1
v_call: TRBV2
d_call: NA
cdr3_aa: CASSRGPGSYNEQFF
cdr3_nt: TGTGCCAGCAGTAGAGGGCCAGGCTCCTACAATGAGCAGTTCTTC

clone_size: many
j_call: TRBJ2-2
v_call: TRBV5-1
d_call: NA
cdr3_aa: CASSLSFAGATNTGELFF
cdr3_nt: TGCGCCAGCAGCTTGTCCTTCGCAGGGGCGACAAACACCGGGGAGCTGTTTTTT

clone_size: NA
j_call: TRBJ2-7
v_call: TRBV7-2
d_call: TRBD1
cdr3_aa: CASSPRRTGPYEQYF
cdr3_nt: TGTGCCAGCAGCCCCAGGAGGACAGGCCCCTACGAGCAGTACTTC

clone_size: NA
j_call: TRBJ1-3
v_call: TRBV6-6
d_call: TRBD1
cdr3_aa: CASRTTGTGHGNTIYF
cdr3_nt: TGTGCCAGCAGAACAACCGGGACAGGACATGGAAACACCATATATTTT

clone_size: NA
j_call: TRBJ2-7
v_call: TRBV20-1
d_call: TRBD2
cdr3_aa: CSAFHPRGRGRTYEQYF
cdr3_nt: TGCAGTGCTTTTCACCCCCGCGGGAGGGGACGTACCTACGAGCAGTACTTC

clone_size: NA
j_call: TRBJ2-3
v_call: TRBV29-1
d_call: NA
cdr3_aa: CSGYRVADTQYF
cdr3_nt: TGCAGCGGATACAGGGTGGCAGATACGCAGTATTTT

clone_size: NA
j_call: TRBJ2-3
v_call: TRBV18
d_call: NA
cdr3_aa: CASSTYDRPKYTDTQYF
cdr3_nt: TGTGCCAGCTCAACGTACGACAGACCCAAATACACAGATACGCAGTATTTT

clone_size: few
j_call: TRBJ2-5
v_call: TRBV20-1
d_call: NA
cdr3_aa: CSATRPGSGETQYF
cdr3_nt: TGCAGTGCTACCCGACCAGGGAGCGGAGAGACCCAGTACTTC

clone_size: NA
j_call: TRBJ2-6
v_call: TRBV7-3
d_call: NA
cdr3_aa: CASSPGPTGANVLTF
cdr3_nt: TGTGCCAGCAGCCCCGGACCGACTGGGGCCAACGTCCTGACTTTC

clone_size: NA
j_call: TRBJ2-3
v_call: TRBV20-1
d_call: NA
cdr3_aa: CSARQVPDTQYF
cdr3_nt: TGCAGTGCTAGGCAGGTCCCAGATACGCAGTATTTT

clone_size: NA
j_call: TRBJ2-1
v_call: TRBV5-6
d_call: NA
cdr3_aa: CASRFRSSYNEQFF
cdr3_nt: TGTGCCAGCAGATTCAGGAGCTCCTACAATGAGCAGTTCTTC

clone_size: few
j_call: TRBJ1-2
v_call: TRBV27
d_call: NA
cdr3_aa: CASSLGYDRPGYGYTF
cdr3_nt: TGTGCCAGCAGTTTAGGATACGACAGGCCAGGATATGGCTACACCTTC

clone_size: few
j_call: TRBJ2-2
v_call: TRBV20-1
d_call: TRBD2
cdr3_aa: CSARGLAGGNTGELFF
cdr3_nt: TGCAGTGCTAGGGGACTAGCGGGGGGAAACACCGGGGAGCTGTTTTTT

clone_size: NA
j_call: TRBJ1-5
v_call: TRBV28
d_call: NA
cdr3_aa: CASSPMTVTYQPQHF
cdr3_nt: TGTGCCAGCAGCCCGATGACAGTTACCTATCAGCCCCAGCATTTT

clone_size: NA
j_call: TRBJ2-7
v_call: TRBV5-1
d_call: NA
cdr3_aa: CASSRQAWEYEQYF
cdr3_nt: TGCGCCAGCAGCCGACAGGCCTGGGAGTACGAGCAGTACTTC

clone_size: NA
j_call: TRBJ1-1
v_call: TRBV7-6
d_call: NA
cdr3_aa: CASSPPGWRDKAGNTEAFF
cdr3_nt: TGTGCCAGCAGCCCCCCGGGCTGGAGGGACAAGGCGGGGAACACTGAAGCTTTCTTT

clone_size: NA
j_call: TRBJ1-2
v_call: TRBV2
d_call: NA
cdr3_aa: CASNLEAYGYTF
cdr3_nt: TGTGCCAGCAATCTCGAGGCCTATGGCTACACCTTC

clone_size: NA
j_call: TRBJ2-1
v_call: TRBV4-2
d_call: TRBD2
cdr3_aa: CASSRSLAGGYNEQFF
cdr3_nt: TGTGCCAGCAGCCGATCCCTAGCGGGAGGGTACAATGAGCAGTTCTTC

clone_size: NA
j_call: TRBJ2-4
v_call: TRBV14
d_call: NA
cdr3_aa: CASSQVSRRNIQYF
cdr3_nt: TGTGCCAGCAGCCAAGTCTCTCGGAGAAACATTCAGTACTTC

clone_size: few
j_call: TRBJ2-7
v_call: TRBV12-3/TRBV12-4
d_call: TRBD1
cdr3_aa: CASRPEGQGMSHEQYF
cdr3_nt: TGTGCCAGCAGACCAGAGGGACAGGGGATGTCACACGAGCAGTACTTC